In its sample, the clone carrying this TCR beta chain was seen a few times. Antigen: not known. The V gene end was trimmed by 4 bases and the J gene end by 4 bases; junction bases not matched to a gene: 6. The CDR3 is 15 residues long. These data belong to a study of T cell repertoires in cytomegalovirus infection. Study background: Indications came from public TCR beta signatures; they pointed to CMV infection and to a matching HLA type.

TCRdb reanalysed the reads using MiXCR and keeps one entry per CDR3 protein. Of around 130,000 distinct CDR3 sequences listed, roughly a quarter are singletons. Study conclusions and caveats: Totalled public TCR beta family frequency picked out people who carried CMV plus the relevant HLA. HLA-C-restricted CMV-specific TCR beta clonotypes were dominant in the ex vivo response.

This chain joins TRBV12-3 or TRBV12-4 and TRBJ2-3, with 9 bases that match TRBD2. The receptor comes from a human donor in good health (CMV status not recorded). Some clones in this sample may be carry-over from other donors' samples. Material: PBMCs, sequenced either directly or after in vitro stimulation (not recorded which). The CDR3: CASSSAGGWSDTQYF. The CDR3 DNA is TGTGCCAGCAGTTCAGCGGGAGGTTGGTCAGATACGCAGTATTTT.